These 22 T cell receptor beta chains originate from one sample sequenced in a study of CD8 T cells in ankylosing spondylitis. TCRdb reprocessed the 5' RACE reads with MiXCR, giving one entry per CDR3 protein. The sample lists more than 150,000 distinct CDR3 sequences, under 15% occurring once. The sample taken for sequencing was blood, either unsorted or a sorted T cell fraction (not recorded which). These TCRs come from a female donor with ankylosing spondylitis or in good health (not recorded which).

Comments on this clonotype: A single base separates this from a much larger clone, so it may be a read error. As DNA, the CDR3 is TGCAGTACTAGAGCTGATCTGAACACTGAAGCTTTCTTT. Amino acid sequence: CSTRADLNTEAFF. The chain uses TRBV20-1 and TRBJ1-1; D remains unclear. CDR3 size: 13 residues. Germline CDR1 is DFQATT and CDR2 is SNEGSKA (reference sequence).

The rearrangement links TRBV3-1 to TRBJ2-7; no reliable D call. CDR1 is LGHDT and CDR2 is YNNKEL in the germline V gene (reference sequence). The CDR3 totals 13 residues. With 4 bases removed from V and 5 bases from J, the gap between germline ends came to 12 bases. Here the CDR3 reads CASSPIGRNEQYF. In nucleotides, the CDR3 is TGTGCCAGCAGCCCCATAGGGCGGAACGAGCAGTACTTC.

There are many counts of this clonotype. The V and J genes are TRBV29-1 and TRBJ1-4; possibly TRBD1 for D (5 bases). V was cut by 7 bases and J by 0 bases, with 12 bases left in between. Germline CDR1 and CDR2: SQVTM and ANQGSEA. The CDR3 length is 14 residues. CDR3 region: CSAQRGATNEKLFF. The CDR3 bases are TGCAGCGCTCAGAGGGGTGCAACTAATGAAAAACTGTTTTTT.

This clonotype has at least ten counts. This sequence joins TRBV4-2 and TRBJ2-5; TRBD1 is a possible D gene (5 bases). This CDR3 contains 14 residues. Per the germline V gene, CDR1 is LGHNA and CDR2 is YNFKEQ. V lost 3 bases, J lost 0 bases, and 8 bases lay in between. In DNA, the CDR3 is TGTGCCAGCAGCCAGGAACAGGACCAAGAGACCCAGTACTTC. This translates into CASSQEQDQETQYF.

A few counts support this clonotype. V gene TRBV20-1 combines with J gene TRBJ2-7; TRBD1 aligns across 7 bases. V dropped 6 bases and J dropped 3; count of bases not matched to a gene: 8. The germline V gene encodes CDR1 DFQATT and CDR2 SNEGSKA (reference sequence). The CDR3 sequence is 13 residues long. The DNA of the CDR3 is TGCAGTGCCGAAACAGGGGCGCACTACGAGCAGTACTTC. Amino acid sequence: CSAETGAHYEQYF.

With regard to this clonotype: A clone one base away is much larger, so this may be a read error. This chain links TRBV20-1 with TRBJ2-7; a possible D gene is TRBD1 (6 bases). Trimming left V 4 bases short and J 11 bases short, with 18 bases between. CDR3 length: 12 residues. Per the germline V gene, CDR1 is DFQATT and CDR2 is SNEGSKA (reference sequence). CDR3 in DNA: TGCAGTGCTACAACCACCGGGGCAGGGGAGTACTTC. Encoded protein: CSATTTGAGEYF.

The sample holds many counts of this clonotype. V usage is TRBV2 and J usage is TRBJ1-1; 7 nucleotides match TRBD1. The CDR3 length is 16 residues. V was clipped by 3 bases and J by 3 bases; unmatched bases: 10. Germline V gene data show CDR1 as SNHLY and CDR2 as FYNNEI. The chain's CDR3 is CASSDPGGASDTEAFF. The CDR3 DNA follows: TGTGCCAGCAGTGATCCAGGGGGGGCTAGTGACACTGAAGCTTTCTTT.

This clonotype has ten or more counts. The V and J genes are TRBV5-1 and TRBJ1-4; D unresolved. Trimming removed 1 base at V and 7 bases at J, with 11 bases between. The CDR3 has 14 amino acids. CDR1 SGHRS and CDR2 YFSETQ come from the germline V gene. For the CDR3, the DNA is TGCGCCAGCAGCTTGATGGTCCCAGGTGAAAAACTGTTTTTT. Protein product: CASSLMVPGEKLFF.

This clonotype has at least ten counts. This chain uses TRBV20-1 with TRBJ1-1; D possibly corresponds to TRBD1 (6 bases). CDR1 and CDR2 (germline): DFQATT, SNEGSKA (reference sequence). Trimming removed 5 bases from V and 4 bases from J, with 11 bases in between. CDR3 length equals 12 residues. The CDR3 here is CSAYRVGTEAFF. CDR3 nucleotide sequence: TGCAGTGCTTACAGGGTTGGCACTGAAGCTTTCTTT.

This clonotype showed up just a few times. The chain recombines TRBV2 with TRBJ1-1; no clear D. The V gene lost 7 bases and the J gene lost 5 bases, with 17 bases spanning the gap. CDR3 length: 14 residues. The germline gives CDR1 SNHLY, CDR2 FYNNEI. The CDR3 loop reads CASIRSGGWTEAFF. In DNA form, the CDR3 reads TGTGCCAGCATTCGTAGTGGCGGTTGGACTGAAGCTTTCTTT.

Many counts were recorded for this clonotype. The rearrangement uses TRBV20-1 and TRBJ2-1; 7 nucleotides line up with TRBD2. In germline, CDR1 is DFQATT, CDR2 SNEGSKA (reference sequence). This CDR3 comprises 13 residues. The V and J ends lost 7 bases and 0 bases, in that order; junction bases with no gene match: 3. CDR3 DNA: TGCAGTGAGTCTAGCGGCTCCTACAATGAGCAGTTCTTC. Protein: CSESSGSYNEQFF.

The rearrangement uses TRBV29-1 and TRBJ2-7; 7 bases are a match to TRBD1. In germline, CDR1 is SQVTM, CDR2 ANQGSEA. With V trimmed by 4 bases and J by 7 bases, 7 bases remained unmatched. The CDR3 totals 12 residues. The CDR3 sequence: CSVGPGRGEQYF. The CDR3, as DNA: TGCAGCGTTGGTCCAGGCAGGGGGGAGCAGTACTTC.

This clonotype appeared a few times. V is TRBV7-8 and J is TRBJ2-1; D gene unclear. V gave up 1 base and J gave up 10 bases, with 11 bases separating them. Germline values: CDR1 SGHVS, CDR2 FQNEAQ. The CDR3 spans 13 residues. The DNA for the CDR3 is TGTGCCAGCAGCTTAGAGGTGGAGCGAGAGCAGTTCTTC. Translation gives CASSLEVEREQFF.

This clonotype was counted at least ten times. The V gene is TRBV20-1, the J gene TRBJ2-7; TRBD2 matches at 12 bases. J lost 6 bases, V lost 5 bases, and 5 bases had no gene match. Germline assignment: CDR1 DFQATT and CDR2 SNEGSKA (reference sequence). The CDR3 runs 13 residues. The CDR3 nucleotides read TGCAGTGCTCTAGCGGGAGGGCCAAGCGAGCAGTACTTC. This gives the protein CSALAGGPSEQYF.

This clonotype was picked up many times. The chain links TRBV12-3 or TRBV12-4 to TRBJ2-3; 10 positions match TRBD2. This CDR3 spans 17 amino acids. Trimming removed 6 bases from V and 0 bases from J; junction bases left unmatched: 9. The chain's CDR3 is CASSTGTSVASTDTQYF. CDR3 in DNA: TGTGCCAGCAGCACCGGGACTAGCGTAGCTAGCACAGATACGCAGTATTTT.

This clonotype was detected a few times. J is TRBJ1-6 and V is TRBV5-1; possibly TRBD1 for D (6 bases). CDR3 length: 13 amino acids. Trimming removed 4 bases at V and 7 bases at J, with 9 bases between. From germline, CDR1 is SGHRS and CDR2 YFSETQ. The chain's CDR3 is CASSHQGNSPLHF. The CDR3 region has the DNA TGCGCCAGCAGCCATCAGGGGAATTCACCCCTCCACTTT. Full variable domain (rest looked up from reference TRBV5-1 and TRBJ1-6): KAGVTQTPRYLIKTRGQQVTLSCSPISGHRSVSWYQQTPGQGLQFLFEYFSETQRNKGNFPGRFSGRQFSNSRSEMNVSTLELGDSALYLCASSHQGNSPLHFGNGTRLTVT.

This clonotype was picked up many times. The CDR3, as DNA: TGCAGTGCTAGGGGCGAAGCGGGTTTTGAGCAGTTCTTC. This codes for CSARGEAGFEQFF. The chain couples TRBV20-1 to TRBJ2-1; tentative D call: TRBD2 (6 bases). The CDR3 is 13 residues long. Germline V gene lookup returns CDR1 DFQATT and CDR2 SNEGSKA (reference sequence). Between the trimmed V and J ends, which lost 3 bases and 9 bases, there was a span of 15 bases.

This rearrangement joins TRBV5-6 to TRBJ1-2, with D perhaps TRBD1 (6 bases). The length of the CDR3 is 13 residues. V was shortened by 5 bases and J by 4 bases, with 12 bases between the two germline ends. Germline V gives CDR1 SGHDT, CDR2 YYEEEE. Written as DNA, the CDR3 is TGTGCCAGCAGGGGTCGGGGGCCCTATGGCTACACCTTC. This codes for CASRGRGPYGYTF. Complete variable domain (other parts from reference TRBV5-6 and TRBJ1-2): DAGVTQSPTHLIKTRGQQVTLRCSPKSGHDTVSWYQQALGQGPQFIFQYYEEEERQRGNFPDRFSGHQFPNYSSELNVNALLLGDSALYLCASRGRGPYGYTFGSGTRLTVV.

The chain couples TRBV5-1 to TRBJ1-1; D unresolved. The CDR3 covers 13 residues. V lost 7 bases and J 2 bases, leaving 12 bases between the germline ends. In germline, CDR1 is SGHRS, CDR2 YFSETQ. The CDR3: CASQMDLNTEAFF. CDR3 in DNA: TGCGCCAGCCAAATGGACCTCAACACTGAAGCTTTCTTT.

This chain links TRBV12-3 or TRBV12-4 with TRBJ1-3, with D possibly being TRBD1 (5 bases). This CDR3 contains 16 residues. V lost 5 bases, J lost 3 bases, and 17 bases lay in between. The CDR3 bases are TGTGCCAGCAGTCCCTTCCCGGGGGATCATGGAAACACCATATATTTT. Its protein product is CASSPFPGDHGNTIYF.

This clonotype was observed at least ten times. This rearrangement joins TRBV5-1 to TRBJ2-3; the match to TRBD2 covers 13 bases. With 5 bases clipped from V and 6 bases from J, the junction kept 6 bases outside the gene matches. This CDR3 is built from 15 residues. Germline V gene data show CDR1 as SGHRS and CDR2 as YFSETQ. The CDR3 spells CASSRTSGSLDTQYF. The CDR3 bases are TGCGCCAGCAGTCGGACTAGCGGGAGTCTCGATACGCAGTATTTT.

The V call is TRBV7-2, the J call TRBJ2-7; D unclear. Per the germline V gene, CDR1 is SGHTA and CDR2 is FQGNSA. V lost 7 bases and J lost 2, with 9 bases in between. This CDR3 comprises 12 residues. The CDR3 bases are TGTGCCAGCATCGAGCCCACCTACGAGCAGTACTTC. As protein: CASIEPTYEQYF. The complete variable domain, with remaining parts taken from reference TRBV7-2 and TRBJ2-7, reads GAGVSQSPSNKVTEKGKDVELRCDPISGHTALYWYRQSLGQGLEFLIYFQGNSAPDKSGLPSDRFSAERTGGSVSTLTIQRTQQEDSAVYLCASIEPTYEQYFGPGTRLTVT.